What follows are 5 T cell receptor beta chains derived from one specimen sequenced in a study of PD-1 blockade in mismatch repair-deficient tumors. Assay: immunoSEQ multiplex PCR; the TCRdb copy retains only in-frame clones and omits some. The table has tens of thousands of clones, 83% seen once. Sequenced here: peripheral blood, sampled 12 weeks after starting pembrolizumab. The receptors originated from an adult with mismatch repair-deficient cancer.

The CDR3 is CASGGYEQYF. CDR3 DNA: TGTGCCAGCGGGGGATACGAGCAGTACTTC. The genes are TRBV25-1 and TRBJ2-7; the D call may be TRBD1 or TRBD2 (5 bases each). Germline values: CDR1 MGHDK, CDR2 SYGVNS. The CDR3 covers 10 residues. V shed 8 bases and J shed 4 bases, with 6 bases lying between them.

CDR3 in amino acids: CASRPGQDEKLFF. Written as DNA, the CDR3 is TGTGCCAGCAGGCCGGGACAGGATGAAAAACTGTTTTTT. This chain joins TRBV6-5 and TRBJ1-4, with 8 bases fitting TRBD1. J gave up 6 bases and V 6 bases, and 3 bases lay outside the gene matches. Germline CDR1 MNHEY, CDR2 SVGAGI. This CDR3 has 13 residues.

This clone turned up a few times. The V and J genes are TRBV12-5 and TRBJ2-1; 14 bases map to TRBD2. Losses at the gene ends were 0 bases for V and 5 bases for J; bases not matched to a gene: 18. CDR3 length: 22 residues. Germline CDR1 reads LGHNT; CDR2 reads FRNRAP. CDR3 coding DNA: TGTGCTAGTGGTTTGGTACCCCTACGACTAGCGGGAGGGCCTGCTGCTCACAATGAGCAGTTCTTC. It is translated as CASGLVPLRLAGGPAAHNEQFF.

This chain joins TRBV4-1 and TRBJ2-3; unclear D gene. Germline V lookup: CDR1 MGHRA, CDR2 YSYEKL. The CDR3 spans 14 residues. Trimming left V 5 bases short and J 6 bases short, with 15 bases between. The CDR3: CASSGRWRKDTQYF. In DNA, the CDR3 is TGCGCCAGCAGCGGGCGTTGGCGGAAGGATACGCAGTATTTT.

The chain uses TRBV5-4 and TRBJ2-5; 10 bases fit TRBD1. Per germline, CDR1 SGHNT and CDR2 YYREEE (reference sequence). The CDR3 length is 16 residues. The V segment lost 3 bases and the J segment 2 bases; nucleotides outside the gene matches: 7. As DNA, the CDR3 is TGTGCCAGCAGCTCGCTACGGGACAGGGGACAAGAGACCCAGTACTTC. Amino acids: CASSSLRDRGQETQYF.